The rows below give T cell receptor beta chains drawn from one sample of a study of breast tumors, draining lymph nodes, adjacent tissues. MiXCR, applied by TCRdb to the multiplex PCR reads, yields one record per CDR3 protein. This sample carries over 130,000 distinct CDR3 sequences, 30% to 35% of them seen once, and the ten largest clones take less than 2.5%. The source material was axillary lymph node tissue. Receptor source: a female donor with breast cancer. Some clones in this sample may be carry-over from other donors' samples. The CDR3 runs from the conserved cysteine through the conserved F or W. Each record gives: V gene, D gene, J gene, clone size, CDR3 protein, CDR3 DNA. A D gene is named only where the DNA matches it firmly. The size of a clone is reported for some rows only, either as once, few or many, or as a class for expanded clones.

V: TRBV19
D: NA
J: TRBJ1-2
size: many
CDR3: CASADRAYGYTF
DNA: TGTGCCAGTGCGGACAGAGCCTATGGCTACACCTTC

V: TRBV5-6
D: NA
J: TRBJ2-1
size: many
CDR3: CASSLMRGGLSAQFF
DNA: TGTGCCAGCAGCTTGATGAGGGGGGGCCTATCTGCGCAGTTCTTC

V: TRBV6-5
D: TRBD1
J: TRBJ2-3
size: many
CDR3: CASTRGQALTDTQYF
DNA: TGTGCCAGCACGCGGGGACAGGCCCTCACAGATACGCAGTATTTT

V: TRBV12-3/TRBV12-4
D: NA
J: TRBJ1-1
size: NA
CDR3: CASSFRQGYEAFF
DNA: TGTGCCAGCAGTTTCCGGCAGGGTTATGAAGCTTTCTTT

V: TRBV9
D: NA
J: TRBJ2-7
size: many
CDR3: CASSEAGASSEQYF
DNA: TGTGCCAGCAGCGAGGCAGGGGCCTCTTCCGAGCAGTACTTC

V: TRBV20-1
D: NA
J: TRBJ2-1
size: NA
CDR3: CSTRVGRVDEQFF
DNA: TGCAGTACTAGAGTAGGTAGGGTGGATGAGCAGTTCTTC

V: TRBV4-2
D: TRBD2
J: TRBJ2-1
size: many
CDR3: CASSHGLAGGTEQFF
DNA: TGTGCCAGCAGCCACGGACTAGCCGGGGGGACTGAGCAGTTCTTC

V: TRBV7-3
D: TRBD2
J: TRBJ2-1
size: NA
CDR3: CASSLTSGGNEQFF
DNA: TGTGCCAGCAGCTTAACTAGCGGGGGGAATGAGCAGTTCTTC

V: TRBV20-1
D: NA
J: TRBJ1-5
size: many
CDR3: CSARWGDNQPQHF
DNA: TGCAGTGCTAGGTGGGGAGACAATCAGCCCCAGCATTTT

V: TRBV30
D: NA
J: TRBJ1-5
size: many
CDR3: CAWSSGNSNQPQHF
DNA: TGTGCCTGGAGTTCGGGAAATAGCAATCAGCCCCAGCATTTT

V: TRBV24-1
D: TRBD1
J: TRBJ2-1
size: many
CDR3: CATSDFIPGQGAGEQFF
DNA: TGTGCCACCAGTGATTTTATACCGGGACAGGGGGCAGGTGAGCAGTTCTTC

V: TRBV7-9
D: NA
J: TRBJ1-1
size: NA
CDR3: CASSPAKGPIEAFF
DNA: TGTGCCAGCAGCCCCGCAAAGGGGCCCATTGAGGCTTTCTTT

V: TRBV2
D: TRBD1
J: TRBJ2-3
size: many
CDR3: CASSGDSTSTDTQYF
DNA: TGTGCCAGCAGTGGGGACAGTACTAGCACAGATACGCAGTATTTT

V: TRBV7-9
D: NA
J: TRBJ1-1
size: many
CDR3: CASSRGAEAFF
DNA: TGTGCCAGCAGCCGGGGGGCTGAAGCTTTCTTT

V: TRBV4-3
D: NA
J: TRBJ2-5
size: NA
CDR3: CASSQTDGPWSQYF
DNA: TGCGCCAGCAGCCAGACGGACGGTCCTTGGTCCCAGTACTTC

V: TRBV12-3/TRBV12-4
D: NA
J: TRBJ2-5
size: many
CDR3: CASSLRGAVETQYF
DNA: TGTGCCAGCAGTTTAAGGGGGGCTGTAGAGACCCAGTACTTC

V: TRBV20-1
D: NA
J: TRBJ2-1
size: many
CDR3: CSARWRSDNEQFF
DNA: TGCAGTGCTAGGTGGCGTAGTGATAATGAGCAGTTCTTC

V: TRBV18
D: NA
J: TRBJ2-2
size: NA
CDR3: CASSPNIGELFF
DNA: TGTGCCAGCTCACCGAACATTGGGGAGCTGTTTTTT

V: TRBV29-1
D: TRBD1
J: TRBJ1-2
size: many
CDR3: CSVEDRGGGNYGYTF
DNA: TGCAGCGTTGAAGATCGAGGGGGCGGTAACTATGGCTACACCTTC

V: TRBV5-1
D: NA
J: TRBJ1-2
size: many
CDR3: CASSLDGLYGYTF
DNA: TGCGCCAGCAGCTTGGATGGTCTTTATGGCTACACCTTC

V: TRBV24-1
D: NA
J: TRBJ1-3
size: medium-sized
CDR3: CATQGRGNTIYF
DNA: TGTGCCACTCAGGGACGAGGAAACACCATATATTTT

V: TRBV13
D: NA
J: TRBJ2-2
size: NA
CDR3: CASSLGWNTGELFF
DNA: TGTGCCAGCAGCTTAGGGTGGAACACCGGGGAGCTGTTTTTT

V: TRBV3-1
D: NA
J: TRBJ2-5
size: many
CDR3: CASSLGPQRQETQYF
DNA: TGTGCCAGCAGCCTAGGCCCACAGAGGCAAGAGACCCAGTACTTC

V: TRBV6-4
D: NA
J: TRBJ2-2
size: many
CDR3: CASSDRTFGSGELFF
DNA: TGTGCCAGCAGTGACCGGACCTTTGGCTCGGGGGAGCTGTTTTTT

V: TRBV18
D: TRBD1
J: TRBJ2-7
size: many
CDR3: CASSQGQGVYEQYF
DNA: TGTGCCAGCTCTCAGGGACAGGGGGTCTACGAGCAGTACTTC

V: TRBV7-2
D: NA
J: TRBJ1-2
size: many
CDR3: CASRGTGVKYGYTF
DNA: TGTGCCAGCAGAGGTACCGGTGTAAAGTATGGCTACACCTTC

V: TRBV5-5
D: NA
J: TRBJ1-2
size: many
CDR3: CASSLVVGGYTF
DNA: TGTGCCAGCAGCTTGGTAGTTGGAGGCTACACCTTC

V: TRBV3-1
D: NA
J: TRBJ2-7
size: many
CDR3: CASSTTYEQYF
DNA: TGTGCCAGCAGCACTACCTACGAGCAGTACTTC

V: TRBV3-1
D: NA
J: TRBJ1-2
size: many
CDR3: CASSQDGGGGYTF
DNA: TGTGCCAGCAGCCAAGACGGGGGGGGCGGCTACACCTTC

V: TRBV5-1
D: TRBD1
J: TRBJ2-7
size: once
CDR3: CASSFKTGGPSYEQYF
DNA: TGCGCCAGCAGCTTTAAAACAGGGGGGCCCTCCTACGAGCAGTACTTC

V: TRBV4-1
D: NA
J: TRBJ1-5
size: many
CDR3: CASSQEVAGSYQPQHF
DNA: TGCGCCAGCAGCCAAGAAGTAGCGGGAAGCTACCAGCCCCAGCATTTT

V: TRBV20-1
D: TRBD2
J: TRBJ2-3
size: NA
CDR3: CSAPARGGAADTQYF
DNA: TGCAGTGCTCCCGCGCGCGGGGGGGCAGCAGATACGCAGTATTTT

V: TRBV5-1
D: TRBD2
J: TRBJ2-5
size: many
CDR3: CASSLSPGGETQYF
DNA: TGCGCCAGCAGCTTGTCCCCGGGGGGAGAGACCCAGTACTTC

V: TRBV11-2
D: NA
J: TRBJ2-5
size: many
CDR3: CASSRFLRTHQETQYF
DNA: TGTGCCAGCAGCCGATTCCTACGTACGCACCAAGAGACCCAGTACTTC

V: TRBV6-4
D: TRBD1
J: TRBJ2-7
size: many
CDR3: CASSRFYRDSFSYEQYF
DNA: TGTGCCAGCAGTCGGTTCTACCGGGACAGTTTTTCCTACGAGCAGTACTTC

V: TRBV6-2/TRBV6-3
D: TRBD1
J: TRBJ1-1
size: NA
CDR3: CASRMTGATEAFF
DNA: TGTGCCAGCAGGATGACAGGGGCTACTGAAGCTTTCTTT

V: TRBV7-8
D: NA
J: TRBJ1-3
size: many
CDR3: CASSLHGSGNTIYF
DNA: TGTGCCAGCAGTCTACACGGCTCTGGAAACACCATATATTTT

V: TRBV9
D: NA
J: TRBJ1-6
size: many
CDR3: CASSVDGGSGSPLHF
DNA: TGTGCCAGCAGCGTAGATGGGGGATCGGGTTCACCCCTCCACTTT

V: TRBV6-5
D: TRBD1
J: TRBJ2-7
size: many
CDR3: CASSRTGDSYEQYF
DNA: TGTGCCAGCAGCCGAACAGGGGATTCCTACGAGCAGTACTTC

V: TRBV5-1
D: NA
J: TRBJ1-1
size: few
CDR3: CASRFGTANTEAFF
DNA: TGCGCCAGCAGGTTCGGGACTGCGAACACTGAAGCTTTCTTT

V: TRBV12-3/TRBV12-4
D: NA
J: TRBJ1-2
size: many
CDR3: CASTYRGGGHYGYTF
DNA: TGTGCCAGCACCTACCGGGGGGGAGGGCACTATGGCTACACCTTC

V: TRBV7-3
D: TRBD2
J: TRBJ2-1
size: NA
CDR3: CASSRMTSQNNGEQFF
DNA: TGTGCCAGCAGCCGAATGACTAGCCAGAACAACGGGGAGCAGTTCTTC

V: TRBV18
D: NA
J: TRBJ1-3
size: many
CDR3: CASSPDPGPLSGNTIYF
DNA: TGTGCCAGCTCACCAGATCCCGGACCCCTCTCTGGAAACACCATATATTTT

V: TRBV4-2
D: TRBD2
J: TRBJ2-5
size: many
CDR3: CASSRAGAGETQYF
DNA: TGTGCCAGCAGCCGAGCGGGGGCTGGTGAGACCCAGTACTTC

V: TRBV11-2
D: TRBD2
J: TRBJ2-3
size: many
CDR3: CASSPGGLAGLSDTQYF
DNA: TGTGCCAGCAGCCCGGGCGGACTAGCGGGGTTATCAGATACGCAGTATTTT

V: TRBV5-4
D: NA
J: TRBJ1-2
size: NA
CDR3: CASSGDDTPGGYTF
DNA: TGTGCCAGCAGTGGAGACGACACGCCTGGTGGCTACACCTTC

V: TRBV20-1
D: NA
J: TRBJ1-5
size: NA
CDR3: CSARAEGRETQHF
DNA: TGCAGTGCTAGAGCGGAGGGGCGAGAGACCCAGCATTTT

V: TRBV11-2
D: TRBD1
J: TRBJ1-5
size: NA
CDR3: CASSFPRDSGNNEPQHF
DNA: TGTGCCAGCAGCTTTCCCCGGGACAGCGGGAACAATGAGCCCCAGCATTTT

V: TRBV3-1
D: NA
J: TRBJ2-5
size: many
CDR3: CASSQDSQETQYF
DNA: TGTGCCAGCAGCCAAGACAGCCAAGAGACCCAGTACTTC

V: TRBV5-1
D: TRBD1
J: TRBJ1-1
size: NA
CDR3: CASSLETGGGAFF
DNA: TGCGCCAGCAGCTTGGAAACAGGGGGGGGAGCTTTCTTT

V: TRBV30
D: TRBD1
J: TRBJ1-2
size: many
CDR3: CAWSAPPGQGDYGYTF
DNA: TGTGCCTGGAGTGCCCCACCGGGACAGGGGGACTATGGCTACACCTTC